This TCR beta chain emerged from a study of beta chain features in type 1 diabetes. Study-level results: Compared with healthy donors, patients appeared to share more similar naive, central memory and regulatory TCRB repertoires. Shortening of TCRB CDR3s, moderate but significant, appeared in all four CD4+ subsets of Type 1 diabetes patients. PCR might preferentially amplify shorter templates, equally in patients and controls.

V lost 0 bases and J lost 2, with 10 bases in between. Germline V lookup: CDR1 LNHNV, CDR2 YYDKDF (reference sequence). CDR3 length: 15 residues. As concerns this clone: As yet, its antigen is unknown.

cDNA synthesis used the whole RNA isolate, giving expressed TCRB sequences. Profiling relied on immunoSEQ multiplex PCR, and the TCRdb table lists in-frame clones only, not all of them. Of nearly 350,000 clones in the sample, approximately 9.7% were seen once. Every donor had blood drawn once into heparin, around 120 mL on average. Via the markers CD45RO/CCR7/CD25/CD127/CD95/CD27, stem cell-like memory, regulatory, central memory and naive CD4+ cells were sorted. The rearrangement joins TRBV15 to TRBJ1-1; the D gene is possibly TRBD1 (6 bases). Sequencing used central memory CD4+ T cells from blood. This TCR derives from a man aged 25-45 years with type 1 diabetes. As DNA, the CDR3 is TGTGCCACCAGCAGAGATCCAGGGGTTAACACTGAAGCTTTCTTT. It codes for CATSRDPGVNTEAFF. Supplemented by reference TRBV15 and TRBJ1-1, the full variable domain reads DAMVIQNPRYQVTQFGKPVTLSCSQTLNHNVMYWYQQKSSQAPKLLFHYYDKDFNNEADTPDNFQSRRPNTSFCFLDIRSPGLGDTAMYLCATSRDPGVNTEAFFGQGTRLTVV.